The clone carrying this T cell receptor beta chain showed up just a few times. Its antigen remains unknown. The authors ran a second PCR of roughly 6 to 12 cycles using a sample-barcoded 5' primer and a J-beta primer mix. A tag from a template-switch adaptor with 12 random nucleotides marked each cDNA molecule. TCRdb itself ran the 5' RACE reads through MiXCR, one entry per CDR3 protein. The data contain hundreds of thousands of distinct CDR3 sequences, around 43% of them seen just once; the ten biggest clones take up about 30%. The data originate from a study of blood T cells in healthy people across ages. Study summary: Researchers report that template switching captured about one barcoded beta molecule per two T cells.

Study outcomes and limitations: TCR beta diversity, measured per million T cells, fell in a roughly linear way with age.

Trimming removed 5 bases at V and 8 bases at J, with 15 bases between. CDR1 is MNHNY and CDR2 is SVGAGI in the germline V gene (reference sequence). The CDR3 extends over 13 amino acids. The sample consisted of blood. This receptor was identified in a man older than 75 in good health. The chain uses TRBV6-6 and TRBJ1-2; D is undetermined. For the CDR3, the DNA is TGTGCCAGCAGTCCCGGACTTCCCCCCGGCTACACCTTC. Amino acids: CASSPGLPPGYTF.